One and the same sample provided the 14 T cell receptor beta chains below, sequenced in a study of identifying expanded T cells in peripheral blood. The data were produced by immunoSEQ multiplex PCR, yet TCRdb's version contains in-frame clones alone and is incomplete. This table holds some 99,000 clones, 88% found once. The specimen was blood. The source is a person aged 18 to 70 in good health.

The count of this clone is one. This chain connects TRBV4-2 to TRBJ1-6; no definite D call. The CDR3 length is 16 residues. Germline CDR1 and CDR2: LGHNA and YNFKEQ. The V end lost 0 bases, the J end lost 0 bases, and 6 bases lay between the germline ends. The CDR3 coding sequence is TGTGCCAGCAGCCAAGACATCAGCTCCTATAATTCACCCCTCCACTTT. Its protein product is CASSQDISSYNSPLHF.

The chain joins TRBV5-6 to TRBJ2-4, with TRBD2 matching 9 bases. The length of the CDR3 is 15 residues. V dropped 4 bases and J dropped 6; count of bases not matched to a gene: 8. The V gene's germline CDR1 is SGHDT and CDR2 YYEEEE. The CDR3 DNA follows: TGTGCCAGCAGCGAAGGGACTAGCTATGGAAACATTCAGTACTTC. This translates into CASSEGTSYGNIQYF.

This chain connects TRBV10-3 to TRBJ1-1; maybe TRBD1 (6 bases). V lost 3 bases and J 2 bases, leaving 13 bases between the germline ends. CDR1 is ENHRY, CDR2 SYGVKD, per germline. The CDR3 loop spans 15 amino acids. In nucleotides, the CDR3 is TGTGCCATCAGTGACCGGGACACTGGAAACACTGAAGCTTTCTTT. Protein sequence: CAISDRDTGNTEAFF.

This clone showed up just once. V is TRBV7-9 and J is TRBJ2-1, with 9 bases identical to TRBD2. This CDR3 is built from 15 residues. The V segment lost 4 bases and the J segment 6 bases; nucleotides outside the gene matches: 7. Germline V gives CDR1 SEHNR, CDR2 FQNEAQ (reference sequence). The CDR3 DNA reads TGTGCCAGCAGCTATCTAGCGGGATCGGGCAATGAGCAGTTCTTC. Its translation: CASSYLAGSGNEQFF. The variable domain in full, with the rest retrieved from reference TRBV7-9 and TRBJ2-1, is DTGVSQNPRHKITKRGQNVTFRCDPISEHNRLYWYRQTLGQGPEFLTYFQNEAQLEKSRLLSDRFSAERPKGSFSTLEIQRTEQGDSAMYLCASSYLAGSGNEQFFGPGTRLTVL.

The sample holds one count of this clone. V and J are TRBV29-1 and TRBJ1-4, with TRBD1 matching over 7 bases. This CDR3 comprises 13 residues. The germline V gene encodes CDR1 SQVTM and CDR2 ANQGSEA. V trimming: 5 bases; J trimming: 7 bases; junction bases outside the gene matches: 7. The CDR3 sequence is CSVTGESIEKLFF. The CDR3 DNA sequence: TGCAGCGTTACAGGGGAATCTATTGAAAAACTGTTTTTT.

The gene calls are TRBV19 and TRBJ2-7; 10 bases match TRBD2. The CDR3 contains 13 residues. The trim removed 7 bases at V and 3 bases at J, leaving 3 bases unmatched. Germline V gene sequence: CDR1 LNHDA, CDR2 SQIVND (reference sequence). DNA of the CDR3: TGTGCCAGTACCCCTAGCGGGAGCTACGAGCAGTACTTC. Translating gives CASTPSGSYEQYF.

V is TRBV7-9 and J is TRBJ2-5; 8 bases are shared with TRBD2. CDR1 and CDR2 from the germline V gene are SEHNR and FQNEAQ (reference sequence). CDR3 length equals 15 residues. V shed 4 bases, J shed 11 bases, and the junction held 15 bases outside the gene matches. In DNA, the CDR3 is TGTGCCAGCAGCTCTCGCCTAGGGGCGGGAGGCAGTCAGTACTTC. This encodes CASSSRLGAGGSQYF.

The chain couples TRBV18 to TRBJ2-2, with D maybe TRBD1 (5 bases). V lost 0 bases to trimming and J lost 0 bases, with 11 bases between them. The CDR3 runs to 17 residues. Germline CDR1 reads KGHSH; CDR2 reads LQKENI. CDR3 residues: CASSPPAAGPNTGELFF. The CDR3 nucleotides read TGTGCCAGCTCACCACCCGCGGCAGGGCCGAACACCGGGGAGCTGTTTTTT.

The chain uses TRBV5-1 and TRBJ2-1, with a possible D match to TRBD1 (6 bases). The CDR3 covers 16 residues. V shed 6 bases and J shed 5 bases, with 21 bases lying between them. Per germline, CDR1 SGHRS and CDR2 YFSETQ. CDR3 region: CASNLGGQSLHNEQFF. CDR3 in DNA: TGCGCCAGCAACCTAGGGGGACAAAGCTTACACAATGAGCAGTTCTTC.

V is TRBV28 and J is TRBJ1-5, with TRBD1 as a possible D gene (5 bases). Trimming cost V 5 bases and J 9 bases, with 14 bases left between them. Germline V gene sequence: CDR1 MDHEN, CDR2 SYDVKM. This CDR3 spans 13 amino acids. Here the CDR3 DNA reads TGTGCCAGCAGTCTGGGACTCTCCCCGCCCCAGCATTTT. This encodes CASSLGLSPPQHF.

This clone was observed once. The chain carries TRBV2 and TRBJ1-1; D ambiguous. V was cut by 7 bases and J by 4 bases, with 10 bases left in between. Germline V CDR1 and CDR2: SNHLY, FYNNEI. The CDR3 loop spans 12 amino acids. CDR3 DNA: TGTGCCAGCAAGGCAAGGTTCACTGAAGCTTTCTTT. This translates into CASKARFTEAFF.

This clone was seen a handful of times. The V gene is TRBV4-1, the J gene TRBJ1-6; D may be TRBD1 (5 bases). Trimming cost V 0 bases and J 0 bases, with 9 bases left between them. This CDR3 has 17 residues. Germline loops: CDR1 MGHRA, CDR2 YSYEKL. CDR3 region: CASSQEDKSSYNSPLHF. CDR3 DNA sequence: TGCGCCAGCAGCCAAGAGGACAAGAGCTCCTATAATTCACCCCTCCACTTT.

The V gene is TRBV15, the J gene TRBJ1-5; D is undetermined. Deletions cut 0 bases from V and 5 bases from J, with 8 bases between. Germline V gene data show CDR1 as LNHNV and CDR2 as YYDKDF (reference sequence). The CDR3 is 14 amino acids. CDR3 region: CATSRDRLDQPQHF. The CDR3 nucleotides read TGTGCCACCAGCAGAGATCGGCTCGATCAGCCCCAGCATTTT. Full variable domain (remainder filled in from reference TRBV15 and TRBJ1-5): DAMVIQNPRYQVTQFGKPVTLSCSQTLNHNVMYWYQQKSSQAPKLLFHYYDKDFNNEADTPDNFQSRRPNTSFCFLDIRSPGLGDTAMYLCATSRDRLDQPQHFGDGTRLSIL.

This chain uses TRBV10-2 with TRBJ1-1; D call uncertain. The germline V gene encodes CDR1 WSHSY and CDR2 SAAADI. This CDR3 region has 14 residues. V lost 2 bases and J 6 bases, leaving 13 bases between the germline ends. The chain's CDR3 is CASSEIGRKAEAFF. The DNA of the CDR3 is TGCGCCAGCAGTGAGATCGGGAGAAAGGCTGAAGCTTTCTTT.